The 18 T cell receptor beta chains reported below all come from one sample, sequenced in a study of graft-versus-host responses after intestinal transplantation. TCRdb's copy holds only in-frame clones and misses some; the assay was immunoSEQ multiplex PCR. The table includes under 90,000 clones, roughly 90% detected once. Sequencing used PBMCs, obtained 98 days after intestinal transplantation. All receptors derive from a human patient who received an intestinal transplant, so some T cells may come from the graft donor.

The chain joins TRBV7-3 to TRBJ2-1; no reliable D call. Trimming cost V 1 base and J 0 bases, with 7 bases left between them. This CDR3 is built from 15 residues. Germline loops: CDR1 SGHTA, CDR2 FQGTGA. Here the CDR3 DNA reads TGTGCCAGCAGCTTAATTAGTACCTCCTACAATGAGCAGTTCTTC. It translates to CASSLISTSYNEQFF.

In DNA, the CDR3 is TGTGCCAGCACTAAAGGAAGCGTAGCGGGAAATGAGCAGTTCTTC. Translated: CASTKGSVAGNEQFF. The V gene is TRBV2, the J gene TRBJ2-1; TRBD2 aligns across 8 bases. The V and J ends lost 7 bases and 7 bases, in that order; junction bases with no gene match: 12. The germline V gene has CDR1 SNHLY and CDR2 FYNNEI. The CDR3 consists of 15 residues. Together with reference TRBV2 and TRBJ2-1, the CDR3 gives the full variable domain: EPEVTQTPSHQVTQMGQEVILRCVPISNHLYFYWYRQILGQKVEFLVSFYNNEISEKSEIFDDQFSVERPDGSNFTLKIRSTKLEDSAMYFCASTKGSVAGNEQFFGPGTRLTVL.

CDR3 nucleotides: TGTGCCAGCGACAGGGGGGGGAACTATGGCTACACCTTC. Its translation: CASDRGGNYGYTF. The chain carries TRBV6-5 and TRBJ1-2, with 9 bases matching TRBD1. The germline V gene encodes CDR1 MNHEY and CDR2 SVGAGI. This CDR3 spans 13 amino acids. V shed 8 bases, J shed 2 bases, and the junction held 3 bases outside the gene matches.

The chain employs TRBV7-9 and TRBJ1-2; 12 nucleotides match TRBD1. CDR3 length equals 17 residues. Germline CDR1 and CDR2: SEHNR and FQNEAQ (reference sequence). Germline trimming cut 1 base from V and 2 bases from J; bases unmatched to any gene: 5. The CDR3 is CASSLVLGQGANYGYTF. The CDR3 DNA reads TGTGCCAGCAGCTTAGTTCTGGGACAGGGGGCAAACTATGGCTACACCTTC.

To note about this clone: Other DNA sequences in this specimen translate into the identical CDR3. The chain is built from TRBV2 and TRBJ1-1, with TRBD1 as a possible D gene (5 bases). This CDR3 is 13 amino acids long. Germline V lookup: CDR1 SNHLY, CDR2 FYNNEI. The V and J ends lost 4 bases and 1 base respectively, with 7 bases between them. This CDR3 is CASSGTPNTEAFF. CDR3 DNA: TGTGCCAGCAGTGGGACACCGAACACTGAAGCTTTCTTT.

This chain links TRBV6-1 with TRBJ2-5, with TRBD1 matching 10 bases. Losses at the gene ends were 3 bases for V and 3 bases for J; bases not matched to a gene: 7. There are 16 residues in the CDR3. The germline V gene has CDR1 MNHNS and CDR2 SASEGT. The CDR3 sequence: CASSETGGAMEETQYF. CDR3 DNA sequence: TGTGCCAGCAGTGAGACAGGGGGCGCGATGGAAGAGACCCAGTACTTC.

The V call is TRBV6-5, the J call TRBJ1-5; TRBD1 might be the D (6 bases). The V end was cut by 2 bases, the J end by 4 bases, with 12 bases between. Germline lookup yields CDR1 MNHEY and CDR2 SVGAGI. The CDR3 loop spans 15 amino acids. The CDR3, as DNA: TGTGCCAGCAGTTACGTCACAGGGCCTAATCAGCCCCAGCATTTT. Its translation is CASSYVTGPNQPQHF.

This sequence joins TRBV28 and TRBJ1-1; 7 bases are a match to TRBD1. Germline values: CDR1 MDHEN, CDR2 SYDVKM. This CDR3 is built from 16 residues. The trim removed 2 bases at V and 4 bases at J, leaving 10 bases unmatched. CDR3 amino acids: CASSLPRQGLRTEAFF. The CDR3 region has the DNA TGTGCCAGCAGTTTACCCCGACAGGGACTGCGCACTGAAGCTTTCTTT.

The V and J genes are TRBV5-5 and TRBJ1-1; 8 bases fit TRBD1. Per the germline V gene, CDR1 is SGHKS and CDR2 is YYEKEE (reference sequence). The CDR3 is made up of 14 amino acids. The V gene end was trimmed by 4 bases and the J gene end by 0 bases; junction bases not matched to a gene: 2. The CDR3 reads CASSGQGVNTEAFF. Here the CDR3 DNA reads TGTGCCAGCAGCGGACAGGGTGTGAACACTGAAGCTTTCTTT.

The CDR3 region has the DNA TGTGCCAGCAGTTACTCGAGCGGGGGCACAGATACGCAGTATTTT. The encoded protein is CASSYSSGGTDTQYF. This sequence joins TRBV6-5 and TRBJ2-3; the match to TRBD2 covers 7 bases. Germline V CDR1 and CDR2: MNHEY, SVGAGI. V lost 0 bases to trimming and J lost 1 base; unmatched junction nucleotides: 1. The CDR3 is made up of 15 amino acids.

V gene TRBV15 combines with J gene TRBJ2-1; D is uncertain. The V gene's germline CDR1 is LNHNV and CDR2 YYDKDF (reference sequence). The CDR3 sequence is 13 residues long. The ends were cut back, 0 bases at V and 8 bases at J, with 8 bases in the middle. CDR3 DNA sequence: TGTGCCACCAGCAGAGATGCGATGTATGAGCAGTTCTTC. Amino acid sequence: CATSRDAMYEQFF.

The chain is built from TRBV14 and TRBJ2-7; D remains unclear. The germline CDR1 and CDR2 sequences are SGHDN and FVKESK. The CDR3 extends over 15 amino acids. With 0 bases removed from V and 4 bases from J, the gap between germline ends came to 13 bases. The CDR3 DNA is TGTGCCAGCAGCCAAGAGACGGATGGACGGTACGAGCAGTACTTC. Protein product: CASSQETDGRYEQYF.

This chain links TRBV2 with TRBJ1-4; D unresolved. This CDR3 has 13 residues. Trimming took off 4 bases at V and 4 bases at J, with 7 bases between the two ends. Per the germline V gene, CDR1 is SNHLY and CDR2 is FYNNEI. The CDR3 is CASSGEVNEKLFF. CDR3 nucleotide sequence: TGTGCCAGCAGTGGAGAGGTTAATGAAAAACTGTTTTTT.

The V and J genes are TRBV4-2 and TRBJ2-7, with D hard to call. The CDR3 is 17 amino acids. Germline assignment: CDR1 LGHNA and CDR2 YNFKEQ. V was clipped by 1 base and J by 7 bases, with 23 bases between them. The CDR3 sequence: CASSQGPPVGILYEQYF. The CDR3 bases are TGTGCCAGCAGCCAAGGACCTCCCGTCGGTATCCTTTATGAGCAGTACTTC.

The J gene is TRBJ2-1, the V gene TRBV28; 8 bases align to TRBD2. V lost 2 bases to trimming and J lost 5 bases; unmatched junction nucleotides: 5. Germline V CDR1 and CDR2: MDHEN, SYDVKM. This CDR3 is 15 amino acids long. CDR3 in DNA: TGTGCCAGCAGTTTACCCTCTAGCGGGCACAATGAGCAGTTCTTC. This encodes CASSLPSSGHNEQFF.

The V gene is TRBV13, the J gene TRBJ1-2; perhaps TRBD1 as D (5 bases). In germline, CDR1 is PRHDT, CDR2 FYEKMQ (reference sequence). The CDR3 runs 15 residues. Trimming stripped 3 bases from V and 4 bases from J, with 15 bases between. CDR3 DNA: TGTGCCAGCAGCTTCGACCAGGGCGGGGGCTATGGCTACACCTTC. Encoded protein: CASSFDQGGGYGYTF. Based on the CDR3 plus reference TRBV13 and TRBJ1-2, the full variable domain is AAGVIQSPRHLIKEKRETATLKCYPIPRHDTVYWYQQGPGQDPQFLISFYEKMQSDKGSIPDRFSAQQFSDYHSELNMSSLELGDSALYFCASSFDQGGGYGYTFGSGTRLTVV.

The chain couples TRBV9 to TRBJ1-1; TRBD1 agrees at 8 bases. CDR3 length equals 15 residues. The V gene end was trimmed by 2 bases and the J gene end by 0 bases; junction bases not matched to a gene: 3. Germline V lookup: CDR1 SGDLS, CDR2 YYNGEE. The CDR3 DNA follows: TGTGCCAGCAGCGTCCAGGGGGCCCTGAACACTGAAGCTTTCTTT. Its protein product is CASSVQGALNTEAFF.

The chain uses TRBV25-1 and TRBJ1-6, with no clear D. Germline assignment: CDR1 MGHDK and CDR2 SYGVNS. The CDR3 runs 14 residues. The V gene lost 3 bases and the J gene lost 6 bases, with 9 bases spanning the gap. The CDR3 DNA follows: TGTGCCAGCAGTGATAGCGGGGTTAATTCACCCCTCCACTTT. It is translated as CASSDSGVNSPLHF.